A single sample is the source of the 27 T cell receptor beta chains below, sequenced in a study of cytomegalovirus exposure and HLA in healthy donors. The primer mix had 60 Vbeta and 13 Jbeta primers. Repertoires were generated with immunoSEQ multiplex PCR, while TCRdb's copy carries only in-frame clones and drops some. The sample includes 80,000 to 95,000 clones, around 60% of them seen just once. The sequencing input was PBMCs. These TCRs come from a human donor in good health.

The chain has TRBV6-5 and TRBJ1-1; D ambiguous. Trimming took off 7 bases at V and 11 bases at J, with 14 bases between the two ends. The CDR3 is made up of 11 amino acids. Germline CDR1 is MNHEY and CDR2 is SVGAGI. CDR3: CASTSGSRAFF. In DNA, the CDR3 is TGTGCCAGCACCTCCGGGTCCCGGGCTTTCTTT.

The rearrangement links TRBV7-2 to TRBJ2-3; 12 bases match TRBD2. CDR3 length: 16 residues. V shed 5 bases and J 1 base; nucleotides not matched to a gene: 4. The germline gives CDR1 SGHTA, CDR2 FQGNSA. The CDR3 DNA follows: TGTGCCAGCAGCCGGACTAGCGGGACGCGCACAGATACGCAGTATTTT. Translation gives CASSRTSGTRTDTQYF.

This clone has more than one count but fewer than ten. The chain has TRBV4-3 and TRBJ1-1, with a possible D match to TRBD1 (5 bases). The CDR3 is 17 amino acids. Germline CDR1 LGHNA, CDR2 YSLEER. With 0 bases removed from V and 4 bases from J, the gap between germline ends came to 18 bases. CDR3 amino acids: CASSQDHARRGVTEAFF. CDR3 sequence (DNA): TGCGCCAGCAGCCAAGATCATGCGAGGAGGGGAGTCACTGAAGCTTTCTTT.

The gene calls are TRBV6-1 and TRBJ1-2, with D unclear. Germline assignment: CDR1 MNHNS and CDR2 SASEGT. CDR3 length equals 15 residues. The germline V and J ends were trimmed by 4 bases and 0 bases, with 12 bases remaining between them. CDR3 region: CASSVRGVANYGYTF. In DNA, the CDR3 is TGTGCCAGCAGTGTAAGAGGCGTAGCTAACTATGGCTACACCTTC.

The V and J genes are TRBV18 and TRBJ2-5; the match to TRBD1 covers 7 bases. This CDR3 is 15 amino acids long. From germline, CDR1 is KGHSH and CDR2 LQKENI. After removal of 4 bases from V and 2 bases from J, the junction contained 7 bases not matched to a gene. CDR3 sequence (DNA): TGTGCCAGCTCACGCACGACAGGGCAACAAGAGACCCAGTACTTC. Encoded protein: CASSRTTGQQETQYF.

V is TRBV10-3 and J is TRBJ1-1, with 7 bases aligning to TRBD1. From germline, CDR1 is ENHRY and CDR2 SYGVKD. The trim removed 3 bases at V and 1 base at J, leaving 11 bases unmatched. The CDR3 length is 17 residues. The CDR3 nucleotides read TGTGCCATCAGTGAAATTGCTTCGGGACAGAAGAACACTGAAGCTTTCTTT. Its protein product is CAISEIASGQKNTEAFF.

This chain links TRBV4-3 with TRBJ1-5; maybe TRBD1 (5 bases). The V and J ends lost 3 bases and 7 bases respectively, with 16 bases between them. There are 15 residues in the CDR3. Germline V CDR1 and CDR2: LGHNA, YSLEER. The CDR3 region is CASSQETALSQPQHF. The CDR3 nucleotides read TGCGCCAGCAGCCAGGAGACAGCGTTATCGCAGCCCCAGCATTTT.

This rearrangement joins TRBV5-4 to TRBJ1-2; 9 nucleotides align to TRBD1. The trim removed 4 bases at V and 4 bases at J, leaving 5 bases unmatched. Germline V gives CDR1 SGHNT, CDR2 YYREEE (reference sequence). The CDR3 is 14 residues long. CDR3 in DNA: TGTGCCAGCAGCCGGACAGGGGAATTCTATGGCTACACCTTC. Amino acid sequence: CASSRTGEFYGYTF.

V and J are TRBV4-3 and TRBJ2-7; 7 bases map to TRBD2. This CDR3 has 15 amino acids. CDR1 and CDR2 from the germline V gene are LGHNA and YSLEER. J lost 4 bases, V lost 0 bases, and 6 bases had no gene match. CDR3 nucleotides: TGCGCCAGCAGCCAAGATCTAAGCGGGGTTTACGAGCAGTACTTC. It encodes CASSQDLSGVYEQYF.

The chain joins TRBV7-9 to TRBJ2-5; D possibly corresponds to TRBD2 (6 bases). CDR1 SEHNR and CDR2 FQNEAQ come from the germline V gene (reference sequence). V shed 2 bases and J shed 2 bases, with 9 bases lying between them. This CDR3 comprises 14 residues. This CDR3 is CASSLRRGQETQYF. In DNA form, the CDR3 reads TGTGCCAGCAGCTTAAGGCGGGGTCAAGAGACCCAGTACTTC.

This chain joins TRBV29-1 and TRBJ1-2, with D possibly matching TRBD1 (5 bases). Germline CDR1 reads SQVTM; CDR2 reads ANQGSEA. The length of the CDR3 is 13 residues. The V end lost 3 bases, the J end lost 4 bases, and 12 bases lay between the germline ends. The CDR3 reads CSVDRDSSYGYTF. The CDR3 DNA follows: TGCAGCGTTGACAGGGATAGTAGCTATGGCTACACCTTC.

V is TRBV7-3 and J is TRBJ1-6; D is perhaps TRBD1 (5 bases). Germline values: CDR1 SGHTA, CDR2 FQGTGA. Deletions cut 2 bases from V and 8 bases from J, with 10 bases between. The CDR3 covers 14 residues. The CDR3 here is CASSLRGYHSPLHF. The CDR3 DNA reads TGTGCCAGCAGCTTACGGGGGTATCATTCACCCCTCCACTTT.

The chain has TRBV9 and TRBJ2-7; 9 nucleotides align to TRBD2. From germline, CDR1 is SGDLS and CDR2 YYNGEE. The CDR3 is made up of 14 amino acids. Trimming at V came to 0 bases and at J to 5 bases, leaving 3 bases not matched to a gene. CDR3 in DNA: TGTGCCAGCAGCGTAGGCGGGGGGGCCGACGAGCAGTACTTC. Translation: CASSVGGGADEQYF. Drawing the rest from reference TRBV9 and TRBJ2-7, the complete variable domain is DSGVTQTPKHLITATGQRVTLRCSPRSGDLSVYWYQQSLDQGLQFLIQYYNGEERAKGNILERFSAQQFPDLHSELNLSSLELGDSALYFCASSVGGGADEQYFGPGTRLTVT.

This clone showed up just a few times. The V and J genes are TRBV7-9 and TRBJ2-5; 7 bases fit TRBD2. CDR3 length: 13 residues. Germline V gene lookup returns CDR1 SEHNR and CDR2 FQNEAQ (reference sequence). V gave up 5 bases and J gave up 4 bases; unmatched junction bases: 4. The CDR3 protein is CASSLSGSETQYF. The CDR3 DNA reads TGTGCCAGCAGCCTTAGCGGGTCAGAGACCCAGTACTTC.

The chain couples TRBV7-9 to TRBJ2-2, with TRBD1 identical over 7 bases. V shed 4 bases, J shed 5 bases, and the junction held 1 base outside the gene matches. The CDR3 length is 13 residues. CDR1 is SEHNR and CDR2 is FQNEAQ in the germline V gene (reference sequence). CDR3 protein: CASSSTGTGELFF. In nucleotides, the CDR3 is TGTGCCAGCAGCTCGACAGGGACCGGGGAGCTGTTTTTT.

The rearrangement uses TRBV10-3 and TRBJ2-4; TRBD2 aligns across 11 bases. Germline V gives CDR1 ENHRY, CDR2 SYGVKD. V gave up 0 bases and J gave up 5 bases; unmatched junction bases: 9. CDR3 length equals 18 residues. The CDR3 nucleotides read TGTGCCATCAGTGAGTCGACGGCTAGCGGGGGGTTTCAAAACATTCAGTACTTC. Translated, it gives CAISESTASGGFQNIQYF.

The chain's CDR3 is CASSVKGGGANVLTF. The DNA of the CDR3 is TGTGCCAGCAGCGTAAAGGGAGGTGGGGCCAACGTCCTGACTTTC. The rearrangement joins TRBV9 to TRBJ2-6, with a weak D call TRBD2 (6 bases). The CDR3 has 15 residues. Germline assignment: CDR1 SGDLS and CDR2 YYNGEE. Trimming took off 1 base at V and 3 bases at J, with 8 bases between the two ends.

This clone was found a few times. The J gene is TRBJ1-6, the V gene TRBV4-2; TRBD1 might be the D (5 bases). CDR1 LGHNA and CDR2 YNFKEQ come from the germline V gene. V was trimmed by 1 base and J by 6 bases, leaving 10 bases between them. The CDR3 loop spans 15 amino acids. This CDR3 reads CASSQGTGVNSPLHF. Here the CDR3 DNA reads TGTGCCAGCAGCCAAGGAACGGGGGTTAATTCACCCCTCCACTTT.

The chain recombines TRBV5-4 with TRBJ1-1; D not resolved. Germline CDR1 reads SGHNT; CDR2 reads YYREEE (reference sequence). This CDR3 is built from 13 residues. V was clipped by 3 bases and J by 5 bases, with 11 bases between them. The CDR3 region has the DNA TGTGCCAGCAGCTACCGGACGGGGACTGAAGCTTTCTTT. Encoded protein: CASSYRTGTEAFF.

This clone occurred once. This rearrangement joins TRBV5-5 to TRBJ2-7; TRBD1 aligns across 9 bases. Looked up from germline, CDR1 is SGHKS and CDR2 is YYEKEE (reference sequence). The V segment lost 5 bases and the J segment 2 bases; nucleotides outside the gene matches: 8. CDR3 size: 15 residues. The DNA of the CDR3 is TGTGCCAGCAGACCACAGGGGGCCAAGGCCTACGAGCAGTACTTC. This gives the protein CASRPQGAKAYEQYF.

This chain links TRBV19 with TRBJ1-5, with 9 bases that match TRBD1. The CDR3 spans 15 residues. The germline V gene has CDR1 LNHDA and CDR2 SQIVND (reference sequence). The J segment lost 2 bases and the V segment lost 4 bases, leaving 3 bases of the junction unmatched. The CDR3 loop is CASSTRDRGNQPQHF. In nucleotides, the CDR3 is TGTGCCAGTAGTACCCGGGACAGGGGCAATCAGCCCCAGCATTTT.

This clone was detected only a few times. The V and J genes are TRBV2 and TRBJ2-2; possible D gene TRBD2, 5 bases. Germline assignment: CDR1 SNHLY and CDR2 FYNNEI. The CDR3 runs to 16 residues. V was pared by 7 bases and J by 3 bases, with 18 bases between. The DNA of the CDR3 is TGTGCCAGCAATAAACTTCGAGGGCTCGACACCGGGGAGCTGTTTTTT. Translated: CASNKLRGLDTGELFF.

V and J are TRBV2 and TRBJ1-6; a possible D gene is TRBD1 (6 bases). The CDR3 length is 14 residues. Germline V gene sequence: CDR1 SNHLY, CDR2 FYNNEI. V shed 8 bases and J shed 10 bases, with 18 bases lying between them. The CDR3 reads CASALRGAWSPLHF. In nucleotides, the CDR3 is TGTGCCAGCGCGCTTCGGGGGGCTTGGTCACCCCTCCACTTT.

In this sample, this clone turned up a few times. The chain carries TRBV7-2 and TRBJ2-4; 11 bases match TRBD2. Germline V gene sequence: CDR1 SGHTA, CDR2 FQGNSA. Losses at the gene ends were 1 base for V and 9 bases for J; bases not matched to a gene: 5. The CDR3 length is 15 residues. CDR3: CASSLDSGGDTIQYF. Written as DNA, the CDR3 is TGTGCCAGCAGCTTAGATAGCGGGGGGGATACCATTCAGTACTTC.

Only a few counts were recorded for this clone. The CDR3 sequence: CASSPAFVDGGSTDTQYF. The CDR3 DNA follows: TGTGCCAGCAGCCCCGCCTTTGTTGACGGGGGGAGCACAGATACGCAGTATTTT. V usage is TRBV11-2 and J usage is TRBJ2-3; 7 nucleotides match TRBD2. The J segment lost 0 bases and the V segment lost 5 bases, leaving 14 bases of the junction unmatched. CDR3 size: 18 residues. CDR1 and CDR2 from the germline V gene are SGHAT and FQNNGV.

The rearrangement joins TRBV5-6 to TRBJ2-1; TRBD1 matches 9 bases. The CDR3 contains 14 residues. Looked up from germline, CDR1 is SGHDT and CDR2 is YYEEEE. V lost 2 bases and J lost 10; bases outside the gene matches: 7. For the CDR3, the DNA is TGTGCCAGCAGCTTACACAGGGGGCGAGGGGAGCAGTTCTTC. Translating it yields CASSLHRGRGEQFF. Complete variable domain (other parts from reference TRBV5-6 and TRBJ2-1): DAGVTQSPTHLIKTRGQQVTLRCSPKSGHDTVSWYQQALGQGPQFIFQYYEEEERQRGNFPDRFSGHQFPNYSSELNVNALLLGDSALYLCASSLHRGRGEQFFGPGTRLTVL.

This clone was recorded only once. The chain is built from TRBV27 and TRBJ1-4, with 8 bases fitting TRBD1. The CDR3 spans 15 residues. J lost 7 bases, V lost 1 base, and 5 bases had no gene match. Germline V lookup: CDR1 MNHEY, CDR2 SMNVEV (reference sequence). The DNA for the CDR3 is TGTGCCAGCAGTTTATATGTGGACAGGGTTGAAAAACTGTTTTTT. Its protein product is CASSLYVDRVEKLFF.